The 10 T cell receptor beta chains below come from one sample, sequenced in a study of naive and memory T cell subsets. Their specific antigens are unknown. Both TRBC1 and TRBC2 were covered by a beta constant-region primer of two equimolar oligonucleotides. Nested alpha and beta constant-region primers with the SP2 primer drove four PCR rounds on ligated cDNA. Each CDR3 protein is one row after TCRdb ran MiXCR on the UMI-ligation and nested PCR reads. The sample records roughly 92,000 distinct CDR3 sequences, approximately 10% being singletons. The study's findings and limits: Naive repertoires, especially CD8, held a few larger clonotypes, possibly memory cells re-expressing CD45RA.

Input material: naive CD4+ T cells from blood. The receptors stem from a human donor in good health.

V and J are TRBV4-3 and TRBJ2-7; D is perhaps TRBD1 or TRBD2 (6 bases each). This CDR3 comprises 15 residues. Germline V gives CDR1 LGHNA, CDR2 YSLEER. Trimming removed 6 bases from V and 0 bases from J, with 15 bases in between. The CDR3: CASRRDNYLSYEQYF. CDR3 DNA: TGCGCCAGCAGGCGGGACAACTACCTCTCCTACGAGCAGTACTTC.

The chain joins TRBV20-1 to TRBJ2-7; a weak D match, TRBD2 (5 bases). The V gene's germline CDR1 is DFQATT and CDR2 SNEGSKA (reference sequence). V was cut by 0 bases and J by 4 bases, with 16 bases left in between. There are 15 residues in the CDR3. The CDR3 protein is CSARDPRRGGYEQYF. The CDR3 DNA reads TGCAGTGCTAGAGATCCCCGTCGCGGAGGATACGAGCAGTACTTC.

The chain is built from TRBV21-1 and TRBJ2-5; the D call TRBD1 from the table was never checked on the DNA. TRBV21-1 is a pseudogene locus. This CDR3 has 15 residues. This CDR3 is CASSKAGGCQETQYF. The CDR3 nucleotides are TGTGCCAGCAGCAAAGCTGGGGGATGCCAAGAGACCCAGTACTTC.

This clonotype turned up a few times. The chain has TRBV6-2 or TRBV6-3 and TRBJ2-7; 7 nucleotides match TRBD1. The germline V gene encodes CDR1 MNHEY and CDR2 SVGEGT. The J segment lost 6 bases and the V segment lost 7 bases, leaving 15 bases of the junction unmatched. The CDR3 runs 15 residues. The CDR3 DNA is TGTGCCAGCACCGTTGTCAGGGGGACCCTGGGCGAGCAGTACTTC. Its translation: CASTVVRGTLGEQYF.

This clonotype was seen at least ten times. No DNA is shown, since the ends of the CDR3 on it are uncertain; the CDR3 is the one TCRdb lists. The rearrangement links TRBV7-9 to TRBJ2-1; the table's D call TRBD1 went unverified against the DNA. The CDR3 extends over 16 residues, inclusive of both ends. Germline CDR1 is SEHNR and CDR2 is FQNEAQ (reference sequence). The CDR3 loop reads CASFGPGGSSYNEQFF.

This clonotype was seen repeatedly, ten times or more. This sequence joins TRBV27 and TRBJ2-7; 13 bases agree with TRBD2. Trimming removed 5 bases from V and 6 bases from J; junction bases left unmatched: 10. Germline V gene data show CDR1 as MNHEY and CDR2 as SMNVEV (reference sequence). CDR3 length equals 16 residues. Here the CDR3 DNA reads TGTGCCAGCAGTCCATGGGTGACTAGCGGGGGGCCCGAGCAGTACTTC. This translates into CASSPWVTSGGPEQYF.

V is TRBV7-8 and J is TRBJ2-3; 16 bases are shared with TRBD2. Trimming cost V 5 bases and J 4 bases; bases outside gene matches: 21. In germline, CDR1 is SGHVS, CDR2 FQNEAQ. The CDR3 runs 22 residues. For the CDR3, the DNA is TGTGCCAGCAGCCTCCCAAGACCGGGACTAGCGGGAGGGCTTGGTGTCCCAGATACGCAGTATTTT. Translated, it gives CASSLPRPGLAGGLGVPDTQYF.

The CDR3 region has the DNA TGTGCCAGCAGTGATTACTGGACAGGGTACGATGAGCAGTTCTTC. Protein: CASSDYWTGYDEQFF. The chain combines TRBV25-1 with TRBJ2-1, with 8 nucleotides matching TRBD1. Germline V gene data show CDR1 as MGHDK and CDR2 as SYGVNS. V lost 3 bases to trimming and J lost 8 bases; unmatched junction nucleotides: 9. The CDR3 extends over 15 amino acids. Complete variable domain (other parts from reference TRBV25-1 and TRBJ2-1): EADIYQTPRYLVIGTGKKITLECSQTMGHDKMYWYQQDPGMELHLIHYSYGVNSTEKGDLSSESTVSRIRTEHFPLTLESARPSHTSQYLCASSDYWTGYDEQFFGPGTRLTVL.

This clonotype was seen a few times. The V gene is TRBV20-1, the J gene TRBJ2-5; no clear D gene. The CDR3 is 10 amino acids. Germline CDR1 is DFQATT and CDR2 is SNEGSKA (reference sequence). With 4 bases removed from V and 7 bases from J, the gap between germline ends came to 7 bases. The CDR3 region is CSANSATQYF. The DNA for the CDR3 is TGCAGTGCTAACTCCGCGACCCAGTACTTC.

This clonotype was seen many times. This chain joins TRBV29-1 and TRBJ2-7, with 7 bases matching TRBD1. J gave up 0 bases and V 4 bases, and 9 bases lay outside the gene matches. The CDR3 is 15 residues long. Germline CDR1 SQVTM, CDR2 ANQGSEA. The CDR3 protein is CSVVLGQISSYEQYF. The CDR3 DNA reads as TGCAGCGTTGTCTTGGGACAGATAAGCTCCTACGAGCAGTACTTC.